These 24 T cell receptor beta chains were sequenced from one sample in a study of blood T cell repertoires in COVID-19. The data were produced by immunoSEQ multiplex PCR, yet TCRdb's version contains in-frame clones alone and is incomplete. The profile shows some 130,000 clones, 65% to 90% of them singletons. The sequencing input was peripheral blood. These receptors originate from a woman aged 60-70 years with active or convalescent COVID-19.

The J gene is TRBJ1-1, the V gene TRBV14; 9 nucleotides agree with TRBD1. The V gene's germline CDR1 is SGHDN and CDR2 FVKESK. Losses at the gene ends were 8 bases for V and 3 bases for J; bases not matched to a gene: 7. The CDR3 contains 14 residues. CDR3 coding DNA: TGTGCCAGCCGACAACAGGGGGCGGACACTGAAGCTTTCTTT. It codes for CASRQQGADTEAFF.

The genes are TRBV2 and TRBJ2-1; a possible D gene is TRBD2 (5 bases). Germline CDR1 and CDR2: SNHLY and FYNNEI. The CDR3 loop spans 10 amino acids. Trimming took 5 bases from V and 13 from J, leaving 9 bases between them. This chain's CDR3 is CASSMRVQFF. The CDR3 DNA reads as TGTGCCAGCAGTATGCGGGTACAGTTCTTC.

The chain recombines TRBV10-3 with TRBJ1-2, with TRBD1 matching 7 bases. The ends lost 3 bases at V and 7 bases at J; junction bases unmatched: 8. Germline CDR1 is ENHRY and CDR2 is SYGVKD. There are 14 residues in the CDR3. Here the CDR3 reads CAISEDREVGGYTF. Here the CDR3 DNA reads TGTGCCATCAGTGAAGACAGGGAAGTCGGTGGCTACACCTTC.

The chain employs TRBV19 and TRBJ1-5; D not certain. The CDR3 covers 14 residues. The germline gives CDR1 LNHDA, CDR2 SQIVND (reference sequence). V was clipped by 7 bases and J by 9 bases, with 19 bases between them. The CDR3 sequence is CASMILGAAMPQHF. The CDR3 DNA reads TGTGCCAGTATGATTCTAGGCGCCGCTATGCCCCAGCATTTT.

This clone was counted only a few times. The gene calls are TRBV5-1 and TRBJ1-5; TRBD1 matches at 8 bases. J gave up 8 bases and V 4 bases, and 11 bases lay outside the gene matches. Germline assignment: CDR1 SGHRS and CDR2 YFSETQ. The CDR3 runs 15 residues. The CDR3 nucleotides read TGCGCCAGCAGCCCATCTGGACAGGGAGCCGAGCCCCAGCATTTT. It is translated as CASSPSGQGAEPQHF.

J is TRBJ2-2 and V is TRBV24-1; 7 nucleotides align to TRBD2. Trimming cost V 3 bases and J 1 base; bases outside gene matches: 7. CDR3 size: 17 residues. Germline loops: CDR1 KGHDR, CDR2 SFDVKD. The CDR3 nucleotides are TGTGCCACCAGTGATCCCCCCCGCGGGGGGAACACCGGGGAGCTGTTTTTT. As protein: CATSDPPRGGNTGELFF.

This rearrangement joins TRBV19 to TRBJ2-5, with 10 bases aligning to TRBD1. Germline CDR1 reads LNHDA; CDR2 reads SQIVND (reference sequence). The CDR3 is 15 amino acids. J gave up 5 bases and V 3 bases, and 6 bases lay outside the gene matches. The DNA of the CDR3 is TGTGCCAGTAGTATCGGGGACAGGGGTTGGGAGACCCAGTACTTC. Residues: CASSIGDRGWETQYF.

This rearrangement joins TRBV5-8 to TRBJ1-4, with TRBD1 identical over 8 bases. The germline gives CDR1 SGHTS, CDR2 YDEGEE. With 4 bases clipped from V and 4 bases from J, the junction kept 9 bases outside the gene matches. The CDR3 is 16 residues long. CDR3 DNA sequence: TGTGCCAGCAGCCTGGGGGACAGGACACTTAATGAAAAACTGTTTTTT. Residues: CASSLGDRTLNEKLFF.

Written as DNA, the CDR3 is TGCGCCAGCAGCCAACTAGGCCTTAGCTCCTACAATGAGCAGTTCTTC. Amino acid sequence: CASSQLGLSSYNEQFF. V gene TRBV4-1 combines with J gene TRBJ2-1; no definite D call. Trimming shortened V by 2 bases and J by 0 bases, and 11 bases separated the two germline ends. The germline CDR1 and CDR2 sequences are MGHRA and YSYEKL. The CDR3 contains 16 residues.

The CDR3 protein is CASSLSHQETQYF. CDR3 nucleotides: TGTGCCAGCAGCTTGAGCCATCAAGAGACCCAGTACTTC. V usage is TRBV5-4 and J usage is TRBJ2-5, with D hard to call. Germline CDR1 is SGHNT and CDR2 is YYREEE (reference sequence). Trimming took 1 base from V and 2 from J, leaving 6 bases between them. The CDR3 length is 13 residues.

The rearrangement uses TRBV5-1 and TRBJ1-6, with D unclear. The germline V gene encodes CDR1 SGHRS and CDR2 YFSETQ. Deletions cut 1 base from V and 0 bases from J, with 8 bases between. The CDR3 loop spans 16 amino acids. This chain's CDR3 is CASSLSASSYNSPLHF. CDR3 nucleotides: TGCGCCAGCAGCTTGTCAGCGAGCTCCTATAATTCACCCCTCCACTTT.

This clone turned up a few times. The chain is built from TRBV30 and TRBJ1-5; 7 nucleotides line up with TRBD1. Germline CDR1 GTSNPN, CDR2 SVGIG (reference sequence). Trimming at V came to 3 bases and at J to 1 base, leaving 3 bases not matched to a gene. The CDR3 contains 14 residues. This chain's CDR3 is CAWSAGQSNQPQHF. The DNA of the CDR3 is TGTGCCTGGAGCGCGGGACAGAGCAATCAGCCCCAGCATTTT.

The chain has TRBV6-5 and TRBJ2-7; no clear D. From germline, CDR1 is MNHEY and CDR2 SVGAGI. The CDR3 totals 14 residues. V was clipped by 2 bases and J by 4 bases, with 12 bases between them. CDR3 nucleotide sequence: TGTGCCAGCAGTTACGGTACAGAAAGATACGAGCAGTACTTC. Residues: CASSYGTERYEQYF.

This clone was counted between two and nine times. The chain is built from TRBV9 and TRBJ2-1; D not certain. CDR1 and CDR2 (germline): SGDLS, YYNGEE. V shed 1 base and J shed 0 bases, with 5 bases lying between them. CDR3 length: 14 amino acids. CDR3 coding DNA: TGTGCCAGCAGCGTATCGAGCTCCTACAATGAGCAGTTCTTC. As protein: CASSVSSSYNEQFF.

The J gene is TRBJ1-2, the V gene TRBV2; D remains ambiguous. Per the germline V gene, CDR1 is SNHLY and CDR2 is FYNNEI. The CDR3 sequence is 11 residues long. Trimming pared 6 bases from V and 10 bases from J, leaving 12 bases between. CDR3 bases: TGTGCCAGCAGCGCTTTGAGCGTCTACACCTTC. Amino acids: CASSALSVYTF.

This clone is a singleton in its sample. V usage is TRBV14 and J usage is TRBJ2-3; 8 bases map to TRBD2. The germline CDR1 and CDR2 sequences are SGHDN and FVKESK. The CDR3 has 18 residues. The V gene end was trimmed by 0 bases and the J gene end by 6 bases; junction bases not matched to a gene: 14. The CDR3 here is CASSQDGGSGKNRDTQYF. Written as DNA, the CDR3 is TGTGCCAGCAGCCAAGATGGGGGTAGCGGGAAAAACCGGGATACGCAGTATTTT.

The chain couples TRBV4-1 to TRBJ1-1; weak D call: TRBD1 (6 bases). Germline CDR1 reads MGHRA; CDR2 reads YSYEKL. V was shortened by 1 base and J by 6 bases, with 9 bases between the two germline ends. This CDR3 comprises 13 residues. The CDR3 loop reads CASSQVGGAEAFF. For the CDR3, the DNA is TGCGCCAGCAGCCAAGTAGGGGGGGCTGAAGCTTTCTTT.

The gene calls are TRBV11-2 and TRBJ1-6; D gene uncertain. V lost 2 bases, J lost 5 bases, and 10 bases lay in between. Germline values: CDR1 SGHAT, CDR2 FQNNGV. CDR3 length: 15 amino acids. CDR3 in DNA: TGTGCCAGCAGCTTAAATAACGGAGATAATTCACCCCTCCACTTT. Its protein product is CASSLNNGDNSPLHF.

The V gene is TRBV6-1, the J gene TRBJ2-1; tentatively, D is TRBD1 (5 bases). CDR3 length equals 16 residues. Between the trimmed V and J ends, which lost 4 bases and 0 bases, there was a span of 13 bases. Germline CDR1 reads MNHNS; CDR2 reads SASEGT. The chain's CDR3 is CASSAPFDSSYNEQFF. In DNA form, the CDR3 reads TGTGCCAGCAGTGCCCCTTTCGACAGCTCCTACAATGAGCAGTTCTTC.

CDR3 nucleotide sequence: TGTGCCAGCAGCCAGAATCCGGGACAGCGCTCGAACACCATATATTTT. It specifies CASSQNPGQRSNTIYF. The V call is TRBV3-1 (or the pseudogene TRBV3-2), the J call TRBJ1-3; 7 bases map to TRBD1. The germline gives CDR1 LGHDT, CDR2 YNNKEL (reference sequence). The CDR3 extends over 16 amino acids. The junction had 12 bases not matched to a gene; V was cut back by 3 bases and J by 7 bases.

This chain uses TRBV15 with TRBJ2-5; TRBD2 matches 9 bases. Per the germline V gene, CDR1 is LNHNV and CDR2 is YYDKDF (reference sequence). J was trimmed by 4 bases and V by 0 bases; bases with no gene match: 9. This CDR3 comprises 17 residues. The DNA for the CDR3 is TGTGCCACCAGCAGAGAACTAGCGGGTGGAGGGGGAGAGACCCAGTACTTC. Protein product: CATSRELAGGGGETQYF.

This clone was observed a handful of times. The chain has TRBV10-1 and TRBJ2-7; D is possibly TRBD1 (6 bases). From germline, CDR1 is WNHNN and CDR2 SYGVQD (reference sequence). This CDR3 contains 14 residues. V was shortened by 5 bases and J by 2 bases, with 13 bases between the two germline ends. The CDR3 loop reads CASSPGHLPYEQYF. The CDR3 DNA reads as TGCGCCAGCAGTCCGGGACACCTTCCCTACGAGCAGTACTTC.

V gene TRBV2 combines with J gene TRBJ2-7, with no clear D. The V and J ends lost 6 bases and 3 bases respectively, with 9 bases between them. The CDR3 has 12 amino acids. CDR1 and CDR2 (germline): SNHLY, FYNNEI. CDR3 sequence: CASSKTGYEQYF. The CDR3 nucleotides are TGTGCCAGCAGCAAAACGGGCTACGAGCAGTACTTC.

CDR3 DNA: TGCAGCGTCCGGACTTACTACCAAACTAAACTGTTTTTT. Amino acids: CSVRTYYQTKLFF. The chain recombines TRBV29-1 with TRBJ1-4; D not certain. The V and J ends lost 6 bases and 11 bases respectively, with 19 bases between them. The germline gives CDR1 SQVTM, CDR2 ANQGSEA. The CDR3 extends over 13 amino acids. Using reference TRBV29-1 and TRBJ1-4 for the parts outside the CDR3, the full variable domain is SAVISQKPSRDICQRGTSLTIQCQVDSQVTMMFWYRQQPGQSLTLIATANQGSEATYESGFVIDKFPISRPNLTFSTLTVSNMSPEDSSIYLCSVRTYYQTKLFFGSGTQLSVL.